This entry is about one T cell receptor beta chain. The junction had 8 bases not matched to a gene; V was cut back by 2 bases and J by 6 bases. CDR3 length: 15 residues. In germline, CDR1 is MNHEY, CDR2 SMNVEV (reference sequence). This record belongs to a study of blood T cell repertoires in COVID-19. Overall study context: Donors in the United States, Italy and Spain gave samples during acute or convalescent COVID-19. PBMCs, B-cell-depleted T cells, or T cells were the source of the cDNA or gDNA that made up the material.

Original handling: Amplification of reference gene primers provided the estimated nucleated cell counts. Only in-frame clones appear in the TCRdb table, and some are missing; sequencing was by immunoSEQ multiplex PCR. V and J calls and clone size are as listed in that table; D and trimming were resolved from the DNA. The sample has roughly 120,000 clones; about 83% are singletons. The source material was peripheral blood. This sequence was found in a human donor in a cohort sampled during active COVID-19. The rearrangement joins TRBV27 to TRBJ2-7, with 9 bases aligning to TRBD2. For the CDR3, the DNA is TGTGCCAGCAGTTTAGGTGTAGCGGGAGTTGGCGAGCAGTACTTC. Residues: CASSLGVAGVGEQYF.